What follows is one TCR beta chain and its context. Template material for TCR beta VDJ and CDR3 profiling consisted of genomic DNA. TCRdb reanalysed the reads using MiXCR and keeps one entry per CDR3 protein. The sample lists some 240,000 distinct CDR3 sequences, 30% to 35% seen once, with more than 0.95% in the top ten. The V end was cut by 3 bases, the J end by 1 base, with 10 bases between. The germline V gene encodes CDR1 SGHDT and CDR2 YYEEEE. CDR3 length: 14 amino acids. This sample was included in a study of CD8+CD57+ T cells in acquired aplastic anemia. About the research overall: The mean DNA yield obtained from sorted CD4+ and CD8+ cells came to 3.2 ug.

The origin of this receptor is a human donor in good health, serving as a control. Sample: sorted CD4+, CD8+, or CD8+CD57+ T cells (not recorded which) from PBMCs. The V gene is TRBV5-6, the J gene TRBJ1-1, with D tentatively TRBD1 (6 bases). The CDR3 loop is CASSWDTENTEAFF. CDR3 nucleotide sequence: TGTGCCAGCAGCTGGGACACAGAGAACACTGAAGCTTTCTTT.